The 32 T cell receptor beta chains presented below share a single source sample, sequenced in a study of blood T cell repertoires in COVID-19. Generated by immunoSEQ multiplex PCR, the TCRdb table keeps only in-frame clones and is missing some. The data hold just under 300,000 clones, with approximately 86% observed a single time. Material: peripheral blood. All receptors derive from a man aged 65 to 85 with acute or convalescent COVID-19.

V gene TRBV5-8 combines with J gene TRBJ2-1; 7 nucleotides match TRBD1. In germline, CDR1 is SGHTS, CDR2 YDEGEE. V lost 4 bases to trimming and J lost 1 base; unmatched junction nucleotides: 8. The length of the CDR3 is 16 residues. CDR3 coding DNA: TGTGCCAGCAGCCCTCACCTCAGGGGGTCCTACAATGAGCAGTTCTTC. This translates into CASSPHLRGSYNEQFF.

CDR3: CATSSIGNTIYF. The CDR3 bases are TGTGCCACCAGCTCTATTGGAAACACCATATATTTT. The V call is TRBV15, the J call TRBJ1-3, with D unresolved. V lost 5 bases and J lost 3, with 5 bases in between. Germline-derived CDR1 and CDR2 are LNHNV and YYDKDF (reference sequence). This CDR3 is built from 12 residues.

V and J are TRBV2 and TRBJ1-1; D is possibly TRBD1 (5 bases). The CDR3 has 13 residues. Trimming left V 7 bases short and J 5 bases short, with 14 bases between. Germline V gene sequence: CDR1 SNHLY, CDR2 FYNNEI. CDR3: CASTREGLTEAFF. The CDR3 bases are TGTGCCAGCACCCGGGAGGGGCTTACTGAAGCTTTCTTT.

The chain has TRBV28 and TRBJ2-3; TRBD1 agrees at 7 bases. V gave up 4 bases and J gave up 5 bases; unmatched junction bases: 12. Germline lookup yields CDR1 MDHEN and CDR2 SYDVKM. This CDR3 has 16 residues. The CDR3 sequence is CASSSLGQGVLDTQYF. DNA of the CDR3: TGTGCCAGCAGTTCCTTGGGGCAGGGGGTCCTAGATACGCAGTATTTT.

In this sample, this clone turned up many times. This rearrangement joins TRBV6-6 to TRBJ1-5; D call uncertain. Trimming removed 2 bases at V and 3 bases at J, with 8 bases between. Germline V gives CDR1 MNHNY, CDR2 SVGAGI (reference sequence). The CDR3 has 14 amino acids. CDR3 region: CASSYPEDNQPQHF. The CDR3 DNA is TGTGCCAGCAGTTACCCCGAGGACAATCAGCCCCAGCATTTT.

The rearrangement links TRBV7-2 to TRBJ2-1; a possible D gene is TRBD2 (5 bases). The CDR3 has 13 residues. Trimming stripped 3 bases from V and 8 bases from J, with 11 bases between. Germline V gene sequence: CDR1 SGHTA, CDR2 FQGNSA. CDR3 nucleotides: TGTGCCAGCAGCTTCGGACTGGCCGATGAGCAGTTCTTC. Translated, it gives CASSFGLADEQFF.

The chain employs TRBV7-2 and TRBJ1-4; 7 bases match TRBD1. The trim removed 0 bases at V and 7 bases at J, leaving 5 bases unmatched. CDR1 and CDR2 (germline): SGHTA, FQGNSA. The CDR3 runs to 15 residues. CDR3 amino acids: CASSLAGAGGEKLFF. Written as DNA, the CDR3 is TGTGCCAGCAGCTTAGCGGGAGCAGGGGGTGAAAAACTGTTTTTT.

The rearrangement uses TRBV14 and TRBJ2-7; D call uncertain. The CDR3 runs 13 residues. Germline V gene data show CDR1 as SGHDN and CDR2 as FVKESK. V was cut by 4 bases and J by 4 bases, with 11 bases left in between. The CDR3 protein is CASSPLGSYEQYF. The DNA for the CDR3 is TGTGCCAGCAGCCCGCTGGGCAGTTACGAGCAGTACTTC.

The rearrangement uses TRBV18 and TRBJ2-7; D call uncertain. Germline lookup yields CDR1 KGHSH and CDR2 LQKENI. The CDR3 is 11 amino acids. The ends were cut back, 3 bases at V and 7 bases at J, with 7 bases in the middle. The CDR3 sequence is CASSPTGEQYF. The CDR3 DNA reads TGTGCCAGCTCACCGACTGGGGAGCAGTACTTC.

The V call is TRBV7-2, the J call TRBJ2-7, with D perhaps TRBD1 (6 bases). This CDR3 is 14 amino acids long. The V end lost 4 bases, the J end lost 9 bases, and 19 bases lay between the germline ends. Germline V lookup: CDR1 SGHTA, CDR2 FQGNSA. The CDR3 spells CASSSNRQASRQYF. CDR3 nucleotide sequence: TGTGCCAGCAGCTCAAACAGACAGGCCTCGAGGCAGTACTTC.

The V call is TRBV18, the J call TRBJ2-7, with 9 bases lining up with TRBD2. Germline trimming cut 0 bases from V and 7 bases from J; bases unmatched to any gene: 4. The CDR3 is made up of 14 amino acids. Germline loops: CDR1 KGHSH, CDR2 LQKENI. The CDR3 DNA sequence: TGTGCCAGCTCACCACCTAGCGGGGGAGGAGAGCAGTACTTC. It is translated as CASSPPSGGGEQYF.

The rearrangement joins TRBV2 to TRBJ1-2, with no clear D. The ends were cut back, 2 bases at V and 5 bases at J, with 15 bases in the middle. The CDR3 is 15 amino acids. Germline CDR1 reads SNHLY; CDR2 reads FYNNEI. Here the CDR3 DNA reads TGTGCCAGCAGTGAAAAGGAGGGTCGGATGTATGGCTACACCTTC. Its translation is CASSEKEGRMYGYTF.

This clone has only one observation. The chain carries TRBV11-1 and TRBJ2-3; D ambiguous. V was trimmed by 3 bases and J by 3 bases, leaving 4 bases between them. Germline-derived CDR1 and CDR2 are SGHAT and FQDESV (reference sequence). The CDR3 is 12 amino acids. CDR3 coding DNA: TGTGCCAGCAGCTTGTCTACAGATACGCAGTATTTT. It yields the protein CASSLSTDTQYF.

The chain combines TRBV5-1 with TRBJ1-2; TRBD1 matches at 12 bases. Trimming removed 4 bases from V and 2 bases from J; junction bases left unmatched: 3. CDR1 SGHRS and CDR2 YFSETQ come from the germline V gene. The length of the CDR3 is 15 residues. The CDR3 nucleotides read TGCGCCAGCAGCGACGGGACAGGGGGCAACTATGGCTACACCTTC. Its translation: CASSDGTGGNYGYTF.

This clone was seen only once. CDR3: CASSLYRTGRINEKLFF. The CDR3 coding sequence is TGTGCCAGCAGTTTATACCGGACTGGGCGAATTAATGAAAAACTGTTTTTT. The J gene is TRBJ1-4, the V gene TRBV28; D unclear. The CDR3 covers 17 residues. Germline V gene lookup returns CDR1 MDHEN and CDR2 SYDVKM. Trimming took off 1 base at V and 4 bases at J, with 16 bases between the two ends.

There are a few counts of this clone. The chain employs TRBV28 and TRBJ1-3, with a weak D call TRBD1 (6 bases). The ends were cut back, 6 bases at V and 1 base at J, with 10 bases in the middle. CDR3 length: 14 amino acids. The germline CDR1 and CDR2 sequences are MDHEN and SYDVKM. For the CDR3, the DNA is TGTGCCAGCAGCACAGGGCATTCTGGAAACACCATATATTTT. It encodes CASSTGHSGNTIYF.

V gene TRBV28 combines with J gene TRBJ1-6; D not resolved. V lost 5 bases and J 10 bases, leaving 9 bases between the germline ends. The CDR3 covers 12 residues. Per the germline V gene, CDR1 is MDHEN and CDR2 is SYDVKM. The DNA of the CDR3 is TGTGCCAGCAGTACGATCAGGTCACCCCTCCACTTT. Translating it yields CASSTIRSPLHF.

In DNA form, the CDR3 reads TGTGCCAGCAGCTCAGAGACAGGGCAGGGGTATGGCTACACCTTC. As protein: CASSSETGQGYGYTF. The V and J genes are TRBV5-4 and TRBJ1-2; 7 bases agree with TRBD1. The CDR3 length is 15 residues. Germline V gene sequence: CDR1 SGHNT, CDR2 YYREEE (reference sequence). Trimming at V came to 3 bases and at J to 5 bases, leaving 10 bases not matched to a gene.

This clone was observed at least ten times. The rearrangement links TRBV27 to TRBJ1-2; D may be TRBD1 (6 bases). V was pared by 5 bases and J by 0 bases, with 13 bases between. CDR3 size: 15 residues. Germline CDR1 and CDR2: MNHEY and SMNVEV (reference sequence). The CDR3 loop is CASSPSDRANYGYTF. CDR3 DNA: TGTGCCAGCAGTCCTTCGGACAGAGCTAACTATGGCTACACCTTC.

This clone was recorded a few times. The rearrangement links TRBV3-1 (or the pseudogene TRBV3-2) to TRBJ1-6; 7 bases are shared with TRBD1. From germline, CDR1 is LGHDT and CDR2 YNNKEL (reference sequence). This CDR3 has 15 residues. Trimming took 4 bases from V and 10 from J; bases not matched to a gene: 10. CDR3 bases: TGTGCCAGCAGCCCGCGGGACAGTAATCGGTCACCCCTCCACTTT. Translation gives CASSPRDSNRSPLHF.

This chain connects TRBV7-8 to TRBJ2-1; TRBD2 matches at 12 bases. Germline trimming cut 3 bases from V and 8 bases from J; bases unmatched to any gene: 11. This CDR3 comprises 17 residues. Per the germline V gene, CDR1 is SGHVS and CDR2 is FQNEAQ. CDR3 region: CASSFKGRLAGVHEQFF. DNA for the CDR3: TGTGCCAGCAGCTTTAAGGGGAGACTAGCGGGAGTCCATGAGCAGTTCTTC.

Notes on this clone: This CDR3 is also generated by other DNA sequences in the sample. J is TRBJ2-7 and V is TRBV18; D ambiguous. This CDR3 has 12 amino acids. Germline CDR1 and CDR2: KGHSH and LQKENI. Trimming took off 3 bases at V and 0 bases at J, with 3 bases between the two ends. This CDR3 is CASSPSSYEQYF. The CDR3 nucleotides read TGTGCCAGCTCACCGAGCTCCTACGAGCAGTACTTC. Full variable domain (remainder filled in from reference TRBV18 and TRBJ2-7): NAGVMQNPRHLVRRRGQEARLRCSPMKGHSHVYWYRQLPEEGLKFMVYLQKENIIDESGMPKERFSAEFPKEGPSILRIQQVVRGDSAAYFCASSPSSYEQYFGPGTRLTVT.

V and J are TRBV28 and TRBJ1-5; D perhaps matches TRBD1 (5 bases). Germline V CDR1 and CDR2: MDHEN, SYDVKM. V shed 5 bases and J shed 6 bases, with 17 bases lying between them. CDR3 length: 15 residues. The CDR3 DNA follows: TGTGCCAGCAGTGCCCCCGGGCAGGGCGGTCAGCCCCAGCATTTT. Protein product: CASSAPGQGGQPQHF.

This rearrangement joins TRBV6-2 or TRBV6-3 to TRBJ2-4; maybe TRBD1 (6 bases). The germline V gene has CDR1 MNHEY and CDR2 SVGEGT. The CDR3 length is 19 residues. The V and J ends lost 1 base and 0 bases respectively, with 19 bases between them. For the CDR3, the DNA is TGTGCCAGCAGTTACTTCTATTCAGGGGCCCGATTAGCCAAAAACATTCAGTACTTC. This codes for CASSYFYSGARLAKNIQYF.

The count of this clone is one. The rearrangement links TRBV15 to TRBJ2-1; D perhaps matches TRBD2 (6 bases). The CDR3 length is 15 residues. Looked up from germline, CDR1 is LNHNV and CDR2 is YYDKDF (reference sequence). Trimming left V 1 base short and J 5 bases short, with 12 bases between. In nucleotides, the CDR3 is TGTGCCACCAGCAGAGTGGCGCGGGGCAACAATGAGCAGTTCTTC. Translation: CATSRVARGNNEQFF.

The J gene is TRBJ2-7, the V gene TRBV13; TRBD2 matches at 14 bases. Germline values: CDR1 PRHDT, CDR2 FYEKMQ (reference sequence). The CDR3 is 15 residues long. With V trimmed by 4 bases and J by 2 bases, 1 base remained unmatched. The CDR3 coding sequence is TGTGCCAGCAGCTCGGGACTAGCGGGGGCCTACGAGCAGTACTTC. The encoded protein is CASSSGLAGAYEQYF.

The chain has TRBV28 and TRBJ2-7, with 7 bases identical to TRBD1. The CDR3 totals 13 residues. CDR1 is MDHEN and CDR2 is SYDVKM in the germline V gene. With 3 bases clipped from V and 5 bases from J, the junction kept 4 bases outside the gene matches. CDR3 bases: TGTGCCAGCAGTTTGACAGGGTTCAACGAGCAGTACTTC. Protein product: CASSLTGFNEQYF.

CDR3 residues: CASSPPGLAGGTDTQYF. The CDR3 DNA is TGTGCCAGCAGCCCCCCCGGACTAGCGGGGGGCACAGATACGCAGTATTTT. The genes are TRBV6-2 or TRBV6-3 and TRBJ2-3; TRBD2 matches 13 bases. The CDR3 has 17 residues. Trimming at V came to 6 bases and at J to 1 base, leaving 7 bases not matched to a gene. Germline-derived CDR1 and CDR2 are MNHEY and SVGEGT.

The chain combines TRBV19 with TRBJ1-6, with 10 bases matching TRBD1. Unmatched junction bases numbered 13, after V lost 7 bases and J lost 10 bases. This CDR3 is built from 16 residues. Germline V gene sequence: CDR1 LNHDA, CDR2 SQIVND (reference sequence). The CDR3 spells CASKTIPGQGNSPLHF. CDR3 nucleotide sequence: TGTGCCAGTAAAACTATCCCGGGACAGGGGAACTCACCCCTCCACTTT.

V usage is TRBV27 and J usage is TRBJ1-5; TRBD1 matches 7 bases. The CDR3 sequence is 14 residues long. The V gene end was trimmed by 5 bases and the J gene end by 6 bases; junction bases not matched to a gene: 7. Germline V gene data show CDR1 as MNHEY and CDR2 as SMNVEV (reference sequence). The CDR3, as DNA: TGTGCCAGCAGTCAACAGGGGAAGGGTCAGCCCCAGCATTTT. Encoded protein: CASSQQGKGQPQHF.

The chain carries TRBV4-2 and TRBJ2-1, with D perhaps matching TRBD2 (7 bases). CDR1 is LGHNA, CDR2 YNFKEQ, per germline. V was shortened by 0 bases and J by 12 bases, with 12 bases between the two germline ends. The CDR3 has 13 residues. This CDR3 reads CASSQEGGAPQFF. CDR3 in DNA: TGTGCCAGCAGCCAAGAAGGGGGGGCACCGCAGTTCTTC.

The CDR3 is CASRRDRTAIYSNQPQHF. The CDR3 DNA is TGTGCCAGCAGACGAGACAGGACGGCGATCTATAGCAATCAGCCCCAGCATTTT. The chain uses TRBV3-1 (or the pseudogene TRBV3-2) and TRBJ1-5, with a weak D call TRBD1 (6 bases). There are 18 residues in the CDR3. Germline assignment: CDR1 LGHDT and CDR2 YNNKEL (reference sequence). V lost 6 bases to trimming and J lost 0 bases, with 21 bases between them.